This passage covers 10 T cell receptor beta chains from one sample sequenced in a study of blood T cell repertoires in COVID-19. Profiled with immunoSEQ multiplex PCR; TCRdb holds only in-frame clones, not every one. The repertoire holds just over 200,000 clones, with 80% to 90% as singletons. The sample consisted of peripheral blood. The receptors originated from a man older than 75 with acute or convalescent COVID-19.

The chain links TRBV28 to TRBJ2-2; 7 bases are a match to TRBD2. With V trimmed by 6 bases and J by 7 bases, 5 bases remained unmatched. The CDR3 is 13 amino acids. Germline lookup yields CDR1 MDHEN and CDR2 SYDVKM. The CDR3 DNA is TGTGCCAGCAGCCTGGGGGGGGTCGGGGAGCTGTTTTTT. Protein product: CASSLGGVGELFF.

The genes are TRBV11-3 and TRBJ2-5; D possibly corresponds to TRBD2 (6 bases). The CDR3 spans 13 residues. Between the trimmed V and J ends, which lost 5 bases and 6 bases, there was a span of 13 bases. The germline V gene has CDR1 SGHNT and CDR2 YENEEA. The CDR3 coding sequence is TGTGCCAGCAGCACGGGGGTGGCACAGACCCAGTACTTC. As protein: CASSTGVAQTQYF. Using reference TRBV11-3 and TRBJ2-5 for the parts outside the CDR3, the full variable domain is EAGVVQSPRYKIIEKKQPVAFWCNPISGHNTLYWYLQNLGQGPELLIRYENEEAVDDSQLPKDRFSAERLKGVDSTLKIQPAELGDSAVYLCASSTGVAQTQYFGPGTRLLVL.

The chain joins TRBV12-3 or TRBV12-4 to TRBJ2-3; tentative D call: TRBD1 (5 bases). V lost 8 bases and J lost 2, with 11 bases in between. CDR3 length equals 13 residues. The CDR3 DNA reads as TGTGCCAGCGTGGGGCGCAACACAGATACGCAGTATTTT. Translating gives CASVGRNTDTQYF.

The table lists this clone with a few counts. The V gene is TRBV28, the J gene TRBJ1-2; a weak D match, TRBD1 (5 bases). CDR1 is MDHEN, CDR2 SYDVKM, per germline. CDR3 size: 13 residues. Trimming pared 5 bases from V and 8 bases from J, leaving 15 bases between. The chain's CDR3 is CASSLRAGLGYTF. For the CDR3, the DNA is TGTGCCAGCAGTCTTAGGGCAGGGTTAGGCTACACCTTC.

V usage is TRBV6-5 and J usage is TRBJ2-2, with D uncertain. The germline gives CDR1 MNHEY, CDR2 SVGAGI. This CDR3 contains 14 residues. The V end was cut by 2 bases, the J end by 4 bases, with 8 bases between. CDR3 sequence reads: CASSYVDSTGELFF. DNA of the CDR3: TGTGCCAGCAGTTACGTTGACTCCACCGGGGAGCTGTTTTTT.

V usage is TRBV28 and J usage is TRBJ1-1; unclear D gene. The CDR3 totals 14 residues. CDR1 and CDR2 (germline): MDHEN, SYDVKM. Trimming took off 8 bases at V and 1 base at J, with 14 bases between the two ends. The CDR3 spells CASLPPTGNTEAFF. CDR3 DNA sequence: TGTGCCAGCCTTCCCCCGACGGGGAACACTGAAGCTTTCTTT.

The rearrangement links TRBV18 to TRBJ2-1; maybe TRBD2 (6 bases). Trimming removed 1 base from V and 8 bases from J, with 9 bases in between. The CDR3 runs 13 residues. Germline V gene lookup returns CDR1 KGHSH and CDR2 LQKENI. The CDR3 loop is CASSPRGVDEQFF. In DNA form, the CDR3 reads TGTGCCAGCTCACCACGCGGGGTGGATGAGCAGTTCTTC. Using reference TRBV18 and TRBJ2-1 for the parts outside the CDR3, the full variable domain is NAGVMQNPRHLVRRRGQEARLRCSPMKGHSHVYWYRQLPEEGLKFMVYLQKENIIDESGMPKERFSAEFPKEGPSILRIQQVVRGDSAAYFCASSPRGVDEQFFGPGTRLTVL.

The chain combines TRBV7-3 with TRBJ2-7; 9 bases align to TRBD1. CDR3 length: 15 residues. In germline, CDR1 is SGHTA, CDR2 FQGTGA. The V and J ends lost 5 bases and 3 bases, in that order; junction bases with no gene match: 8. CDR3 region: CASSLGQGNLYEQYF. In nucleotides, the CDR3 is TGTGCCAGCAGCCTCGGACAGGGGAACCTCTACGAGCAGTACTTC.

The chain is built from TRBV7-3 and TRBJ2-1; TRBD2 matches at 12 bases. Germline V gene lookup returns CDR1 SGHTA and CDR2 FQGTGA. The CDR3 is 19 residues long. The V gene end was trimmed by 4 bases and the J gene end by 2 bases; junction bases not matched to a gene: 12. The CDR3: CASSYPRTSGTGAYNEQFF. The CDR3 DNA reads TGTGCCAGCAGCTATCCGAGGACTAGCGGGACAGGGGCCTACAATGAGCAGTTCTTC.

This chain joins TRBV2 and TRBJ2-7; 11 bases are a match to TRBD1. With 6 bases clipped from V and 6 bases from J, the junction kept 1 base outside the gene matches. The germline V gene has CDR1 SNHLY and CDR2 FYNNEI. This CDR3 contains 12 residues. The chain's CDR3 is CASRGTGGEQYV. The CDR3 DNA reads as TGTGCCAGCAGGGGGACAGGGGGCGAGCAGTACGTC.